A single sample gave rise to the 16 T cell receptor beta chains below, sequenced in a study of T cells in Graves' hyperthyroidism and ophthalmopathy. TCR beta CDR3 regions were amplified from RNA. During a first-round RT-PCR of the TCR CDR3, the HTBI primer set was used. TCRdb recomputed calls from the multiplex PCR reads with MiXCR, one row per CDR3 protein. The sample records some 760,000 distinct CDR3 sequences, 14% being singletons. The sequencing input was blood. Every receptor here comes from a woman aged 18-30 years with Graves' hyperthyroidism.

Many counts were recorded for this clonotype. The V and J genes are TRBV30 and TRBJ2-7; a possible D gene is TRBD1 (7 bases). The CDR3 is 14 residues long. Germline V gene data show CDR1 as GTSNPN and CDR2 as SVGIG (reference sequence). The V end was cut by 3 bases, the J end by 4 bases, with 16 bases between. DNA of the CDR3: TGTGCCTGGAGACCAACGACAGGGAGGTACGAGCAGTACTTC. Its translation is CAWRPTTGRYEQYF.

This clonotype has more than one count but fewer than ten. The chain couples TRBV25-1 to TRBJ1-3; the D is unclear. The CDR3 is 12 residues long. The V gene's germline CDR1 is MGHDK and CDR2 SYGVNS. The germline V and J ends were trimmed by 3 bases and 3 bases, with 3 bases remaining between them. The CDR3 here is CASSEVGNTIYF. CDR3 bases: TGTGCCAGCAGTGAGGTTGGAAACACCATATATTTT.

This chain uses TRBV3-2 with TRBJ1-2; no DNA check was done on the table's D call, TRBD1. TRBV3-2 is listed as a pseudogene. The CDR3 has 17 residues. CDR3 bases: TGTGCCAGCAGCCAAGAACCTCGGACAGGGGCGTGGTATGGCTACACCTTC. It translates to CASSQEPRTGAWYGYTF.

The chain joins TRBV28 to TRBJ2-7; 7 positions match TRBD1. From germline, CDR1 is MDHEN and CDR2 SYDVKM. Losses at the gene ends were 7 bases for V and 6 bases for J; bases not matched to a gene: 9. The CDR3 length is 13 residues. CDR3 sequence: CASTTGDLFEQYF. CDR3 sequence (DNA): TGTGCCAGCACCACAGGGGACCTCTTCGAGCAGTACTTC.

On this clonotype itself: Here the CDR3 omits its conserved ending phenylalanine or tryptophan, so a read error is the likely source. The limits of the CDR3 on the DNA are not certain, so only TCRdb's listed CDR3 is given. The chain couples TRBV7-2 to TRBJ2-5; the D call of TRBD2 is as the table states it, not checked on the DNA. The germline gives CDR1 SGHTA, CDR2 FQGNSA. The CDR3 sequence runs 8 residues, both termini included. The CDR3: CASRSGTS.

This clonotype was counted at least ten times. The rearrangement uses TRBV28 and TRBJ1-2, with D unresolved. Trimming stripped 3 bases from V and 1 base from J, with 21 bases between. The CDR3 is made up of 18 amino acids. Germline V CDR1 and CDR2: MDHEN, SYDVKM. CDR3 amino acids: CASSFRTTLRARNYGYTF. CDR3 DNA sequence: TGTGCCAGCAGTTTCCGGACGACTCTACGGGCCCGTAACTATGGCTACACCTTC.

This clonotype was seen ten or more times. V gene TRBV2 combines with J gene TRBJ2-3; D ambiguous. The CDR3 contains 10 residues. V was clipped by 7 bases and J by 4 bases, with 3 bases between them. CDR1 and CDR2 from the germline V gene are SNHLY and FYNNEI. The CDR3 protein is CASKADTQYF. The CDR3 coding sequence is TGTGCCAGCAAAGCAGATACGCAGTATTTT.

In DNA, the CDR3 is TGTGCCAGTAGTCCCAGGGATCGCAATCAGCCCCAGCATTTT. Translating gives CASSPRDRNQPQHF. The rearrangement links TRBV19 to TRBJ1-5; D may be TRBD1 (5 bases). With 5 bases removed from V and 2 bases from J, the gap between germline ends came to 10 bases. The length of the CDR3 is 14 residues. CDR1 LNHDA and CDR2 SQIVND come from the germline V gene (reference sequence).

Notes on this clonotype: The junction departs from germline at one end; a sequencing error may be responsible. J is TRBJ2-3 and V is TRBV7-7; TRBD1 matches at 7 bases. Germline V gene data show CDR1 as SSHAT and CDR2 as FNYEAQ (reference sequence). The CDR3 extends over 13 amino acids. Here the CDR3 DNA reads TGTGCTAGCAGCTCAAGGGACAGAGATACGCAGTATTTT. Its protein is CASSSRDRDTQYF. Full variable domain (rest looked up from reference TRBV7-7 and TRBJ2-3): GAGVSQSPRYKVTKRGQDVTLRCDPISSHATLYWYQQALGQGPEFLTYFNYEAQPDKSGLPSDRFSAERPEGSISTLTIQRTEQRDSAMYRCASSSRDRDTQYFGPGTRLTVL.

The chain carries TRBV28 and TRBJ2-7; the match to TRBD1 covers 9 bases. The CDR3 loop spans 15 amino acids. V was clipped by 6 bases and J by 3 bases; unmatched bases: 9. Germline V CDR1 and CDR2: MDHEN, SYDVKM. The CDR3 DNA follows: TGTGCCAGCAGCACACGGGACAGGGTAATCTACGAGCAGTACTTC. It yields the protein CASSTRDRVIYEQYF.

The V and J genes are TRBV7-8 and TRBJ2-3; 9 nucleotides agree with TRBD1. CDR1 and CDR2 from the germline V gene are SGHVS and FQNEAQ. Losses at the gene ends were 6 bases for V and 3 bases for J; bases not matched to a gene: 13. The CDR3 is 17 residues long. CDR3 DNA sequence: TGTGCCAGCAGACACCCATTCCGGGACAGGGAGACAGATACGCAGTATTTT. This encodes CASRHPFRDRETDTQYF.

This clonotype has ten or more counts. The V call is TRBV20-1, the J call TRBJ2-1, with TRBD2 matching 9 bases. The germline V gene encodes CDR1 DFQATT and CDR2 SNEGSKA (reference sequence). V was clipped by 1 base and J by 7 bases; unmatched bases: 11. CDR3 length equals 16 residues. The chain's CDR3 is CSARGAPGLAVNEQFF. The CDR3 coding sequence is TGCAGTGCTAGAGGTGCCCCGGGACTAGCAGTGAATGAGCAGTTCTTC.

The chain has TRBV7-9 and TRBJ2-7; maybe TRBD2 (6 bases). The V gene lost 5 bases and the J gene lost 0 bases, with 20 bases spanning the gap. Germline V gene data show CDR1 as SEHNR and CDR2 as FQNEAQ (reference sequence). The CDR3 consists of 17 residues. The CDR3 nucleotides read TGTGCCAGCAGCCCCGGGTTAGGGACTCCCAGCTCCTACGAGCAGTACTTC. Translating gives CASSPGLGTPSSYEQYF.

This clonotype has more than one count but fewer than ten. This chain uses TRBV15 with TRBJ2-3; a possible D gene is TRBD2 (6 bases). The CDR3 spans 13 residues. Germline lookup yields CDR1 LNHNV and CDR2 YYDKDF (reference sequence). Trimming removed 3 bases at V and 8 bases at J, with 12 bases between. CDR3 DNA sequence: TGTGCCACCAGCAGCCCTGTGGGGGGTACGCAGTATTTT. It is translated as CATSSPVGGTQYF.

The sample holds a few counts of this clonotype. This chain links TRBV18 with TRBJ1-4; D not resolved. The germline CDR1 and CDR2 sequences are KGHSH and LQKENI. Trimming took 1 base from V and 4 from J, leaving 7 bases between them. The CDR3 has 14 residues. The CDR3 bases are TGTGCCAGCTCACCACTCCAGGATAATGAAAAACTGTTTTTT. Residues: CASSPLQDNEKLFF.

This clonotype occurred many times. The chain employs TRBV6-1 and TRBJ1-4; TRBD1 matches 7 bases. CDR1 and CDR2 (germline): MNHNS, SASEGT. The J segment lost 6 bases and the V segment lost 6 bases, leaving 19 bases of the junction unmatched. The CDR3 is 18 residues long. CDR3 nucleotides: TGTGCCAGCAGGACAGGAGTTACGGAGAGGGGGCCTGATGAAAAACTGTTTTTT. It codes for CASRTGVTERGPDEKLFF.